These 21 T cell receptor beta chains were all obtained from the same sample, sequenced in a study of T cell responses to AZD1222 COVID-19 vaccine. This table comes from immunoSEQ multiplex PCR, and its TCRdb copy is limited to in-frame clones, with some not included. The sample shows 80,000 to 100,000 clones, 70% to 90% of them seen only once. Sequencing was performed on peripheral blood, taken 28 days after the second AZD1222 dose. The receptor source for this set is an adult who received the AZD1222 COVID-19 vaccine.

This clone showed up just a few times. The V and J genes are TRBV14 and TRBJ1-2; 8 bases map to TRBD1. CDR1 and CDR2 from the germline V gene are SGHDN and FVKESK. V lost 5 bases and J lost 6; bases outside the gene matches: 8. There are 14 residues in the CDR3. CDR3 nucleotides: TGTGCCAGCAGCTCCCGGACAGGGAGGGATGGCTACACCTTC. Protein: CASSSRTGRDGYTF. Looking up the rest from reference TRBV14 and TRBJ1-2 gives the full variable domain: EAGVTQFPSHSVIEKGQTVTLRCDPISGHDNLYWYRRVMGKEIKFLLHFVKESKQDESGMPNNRFLAERTGGTYSTLKVQPAELEDSGVYFCASSSRTGRDGYTFGSGTRLTVV.

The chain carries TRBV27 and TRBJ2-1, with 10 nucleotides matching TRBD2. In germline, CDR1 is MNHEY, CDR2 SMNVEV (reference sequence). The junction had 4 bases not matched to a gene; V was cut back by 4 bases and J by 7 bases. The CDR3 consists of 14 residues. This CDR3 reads CASSSGLANNEQFF. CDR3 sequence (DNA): TGTGCCAGCAGTTCGGGACTAGCGAATAATGAGCAGTTCTTC.

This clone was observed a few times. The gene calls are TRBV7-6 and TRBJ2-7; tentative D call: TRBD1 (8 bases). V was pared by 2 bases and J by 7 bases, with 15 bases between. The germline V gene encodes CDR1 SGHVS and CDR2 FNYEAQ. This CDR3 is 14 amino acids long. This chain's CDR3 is CASSLSTGGEEQYF. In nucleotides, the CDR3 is TGTGCCAGCAGCTTATCCACAGGGGGGGAAGAGCAGTACTTC.

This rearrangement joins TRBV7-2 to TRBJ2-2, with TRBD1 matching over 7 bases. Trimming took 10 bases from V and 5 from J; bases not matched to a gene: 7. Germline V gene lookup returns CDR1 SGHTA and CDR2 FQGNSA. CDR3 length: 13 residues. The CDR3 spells CATHRGDTGELFF. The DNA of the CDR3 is TGTGCCACACACAGGGGCGATACCGGGGAGCTGTTTTTT.

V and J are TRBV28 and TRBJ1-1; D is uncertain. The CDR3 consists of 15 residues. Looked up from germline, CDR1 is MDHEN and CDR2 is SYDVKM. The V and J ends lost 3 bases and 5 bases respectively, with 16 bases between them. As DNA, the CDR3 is TGTGCCAGCAGTTTCCCCCGGGTGGGAGGGACTGAAGCTTTCTTT. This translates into CASSFPRVGGTEAFF.

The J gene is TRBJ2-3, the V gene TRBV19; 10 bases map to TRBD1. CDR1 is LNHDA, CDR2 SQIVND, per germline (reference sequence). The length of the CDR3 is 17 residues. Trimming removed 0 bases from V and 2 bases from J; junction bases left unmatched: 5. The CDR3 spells CASSIDLGTGDTDTQYF. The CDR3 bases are TGTGCCAGTAGTATAGATCTCGGGACAGGGGACACAGATACGCAGTATTTT.

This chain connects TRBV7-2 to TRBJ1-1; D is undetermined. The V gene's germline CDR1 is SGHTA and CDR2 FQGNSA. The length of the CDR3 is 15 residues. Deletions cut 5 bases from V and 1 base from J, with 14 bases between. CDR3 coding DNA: TGTGCCAGCAGCCTCCCCGGGCTACCGAACACTGAAGCTTTCTTT. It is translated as CASSLPGLPNTEAFF. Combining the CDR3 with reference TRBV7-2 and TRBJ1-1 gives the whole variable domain GAGVSQSPSNKVTEKGKDVELRCDPISGHTALYWYRQSLGQGLEFLIYFQGNSAPDKSGLPSDRFSAERTGGSVSTLTIQRTQQEDSAVYLCASSLPGLPNTEAFFGQGTRLTVV.

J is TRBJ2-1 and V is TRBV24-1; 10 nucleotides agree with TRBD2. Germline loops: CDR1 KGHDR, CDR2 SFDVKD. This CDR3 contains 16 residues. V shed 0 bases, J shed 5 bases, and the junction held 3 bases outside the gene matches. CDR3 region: CATSDLPLAGNNEQFF. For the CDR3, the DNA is TGTGCCACCAGTGATTTGCCACTAGCGGGAAACAATGAGCAGTTCTTC.

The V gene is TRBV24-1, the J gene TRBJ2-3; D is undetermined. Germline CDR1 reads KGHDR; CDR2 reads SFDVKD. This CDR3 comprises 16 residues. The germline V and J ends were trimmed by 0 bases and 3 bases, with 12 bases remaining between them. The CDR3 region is CATSDLGRAGTDTQYF. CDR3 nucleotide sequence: TGTGCCACCAGTGATTTGGGAAGGGCTGGTACAGATACGCAGTATTTT.

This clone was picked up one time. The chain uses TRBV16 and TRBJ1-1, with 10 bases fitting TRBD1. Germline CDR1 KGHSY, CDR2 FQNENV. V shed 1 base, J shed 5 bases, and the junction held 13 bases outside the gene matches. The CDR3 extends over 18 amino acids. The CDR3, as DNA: TGTGCCAGCAGCCAATACCAGTCCCGGGACAGGGGAAGAACTGAAGCTTTCTTT. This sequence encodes CASSQYQSRDRGRTEAFF.

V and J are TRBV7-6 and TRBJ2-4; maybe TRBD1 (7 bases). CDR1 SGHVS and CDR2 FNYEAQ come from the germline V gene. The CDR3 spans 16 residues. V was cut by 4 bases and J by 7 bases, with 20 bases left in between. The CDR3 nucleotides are TGTGCCAGCAGCTCCTTCGGTGGGAGGACAGGCAACATTCAGTACTTC. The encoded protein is CASSSFGGRTGNIQYF.

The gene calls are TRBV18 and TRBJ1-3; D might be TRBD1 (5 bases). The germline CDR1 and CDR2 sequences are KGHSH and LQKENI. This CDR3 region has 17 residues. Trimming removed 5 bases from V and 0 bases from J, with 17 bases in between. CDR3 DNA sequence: TGTGCCAGCTCAGGGTCCGGGACTTCTCGCTCTGGAAACACCATATATTTT. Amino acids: CASSGSGTSRSGNTIYF.

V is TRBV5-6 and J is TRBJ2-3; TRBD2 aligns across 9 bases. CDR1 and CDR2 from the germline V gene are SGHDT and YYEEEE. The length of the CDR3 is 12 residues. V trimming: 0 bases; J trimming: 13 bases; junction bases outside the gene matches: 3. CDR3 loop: CASSLVSSGEYF. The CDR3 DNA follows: TGTGCCAGCAGCTTGGTGTCTAGCGGGGAGTATTTT.

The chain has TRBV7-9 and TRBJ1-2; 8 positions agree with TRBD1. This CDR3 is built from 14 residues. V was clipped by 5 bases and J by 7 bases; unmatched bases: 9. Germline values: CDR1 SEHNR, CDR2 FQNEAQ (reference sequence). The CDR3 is CASSTTLTGVGYTF. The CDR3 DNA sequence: TGTGCCAGCAGCACCACGTTGACAGGGGTTGGCTACACCTTC.

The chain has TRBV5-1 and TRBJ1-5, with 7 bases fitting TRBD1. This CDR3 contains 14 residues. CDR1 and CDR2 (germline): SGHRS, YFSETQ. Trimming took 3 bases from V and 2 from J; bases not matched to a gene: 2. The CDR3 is CASSWTGGNQPQHF. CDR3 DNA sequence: TGCGCCAGCAGCTGGACAGGTGGCAATCAGCCCCAGCATTTT.

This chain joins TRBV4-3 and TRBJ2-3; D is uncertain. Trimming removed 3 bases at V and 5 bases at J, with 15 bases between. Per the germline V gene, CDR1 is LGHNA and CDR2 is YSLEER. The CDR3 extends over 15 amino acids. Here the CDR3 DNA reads TGCGCCAGCAGCCAGGCTGCCGGGCCTCGAGATACGCAGTATTTT. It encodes CASSQAAGPRDTQYF.

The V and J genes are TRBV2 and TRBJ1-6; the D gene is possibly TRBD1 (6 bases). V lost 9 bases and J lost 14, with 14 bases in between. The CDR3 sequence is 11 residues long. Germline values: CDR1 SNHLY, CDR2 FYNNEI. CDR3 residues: CASNRDGALHF. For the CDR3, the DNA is TGTGCCAGTAACAGGGATGGAGCCCTCCACTTT. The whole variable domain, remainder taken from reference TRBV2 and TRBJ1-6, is EPEVTQTPSHQVTQMGQEVILRCVPISNHLYFYWYRQILGQKVEFLVSFYNNEISEKSEIFDDQFSVERPDGSNFTLKIRSTKLEDSAMYFCASNRDGALHFGNGTRLTVT.

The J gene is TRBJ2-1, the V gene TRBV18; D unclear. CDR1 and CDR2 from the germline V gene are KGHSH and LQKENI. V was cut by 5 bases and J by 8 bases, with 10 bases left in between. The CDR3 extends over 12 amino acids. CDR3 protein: CASSSFNDEQFF. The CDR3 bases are TGTGCCAGCTCATCCTTTAACGATGAGCAGTTCTTC.

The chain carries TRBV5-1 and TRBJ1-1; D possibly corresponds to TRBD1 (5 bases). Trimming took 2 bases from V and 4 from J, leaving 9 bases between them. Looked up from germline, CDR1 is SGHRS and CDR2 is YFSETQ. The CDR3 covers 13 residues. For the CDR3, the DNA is TGCGCCAGCAGCTTTTCGGGGGGCACTGAAGCTTTCTTT. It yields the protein CASSFSGGTEAFF.

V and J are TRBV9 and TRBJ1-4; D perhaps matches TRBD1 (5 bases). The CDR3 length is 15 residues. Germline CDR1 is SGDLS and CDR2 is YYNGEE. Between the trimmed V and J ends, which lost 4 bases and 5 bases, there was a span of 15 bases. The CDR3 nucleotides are TGTGCCAGCAGCCCCTACCCCGGGGGAAATGAAAAACTGTTTTTT. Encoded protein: CASSPYPGGNEKLFF.

The CDR3 loop reads CASSYSQLKNEQYF. DNA of the CDR3: TGTGCCAGCAGTTACTCCCAACTAAAAAACGAGCAGTACTTC. The genes are TRBV6-2 or TRBV6-3 and TRBJ2-7; D gene unclear. Deletions cut 0 bases from V and 5 bases from J, with 11 bases between. The CDR3 loop spans 14 amino acids. Per the germline V gene, CDR1 is MNHEY and CDR2 is SVGEGT.